This entry features one TCR beta chain sequence. The antigen is undetermined. These data are taken from a study of shared clonotypes between healthy human individuals. Overall study results and limits: Relative to their counterparts shared across all four donors, non-shared clonotypes exhibited diminished generation probabilities.

The CDR3 spans 16 residues. Trimming took 5 bases from V and 4 from J, leaving 20 bases between them. Germline lookup yields CDR1 MDHEN and CDR2 SYDVKM. Sequencing was performed with immunoSEQ multiplex PCR; in TCRdb, only in-frame clones are kept and a portion is missing. The table includes about 2.4 million clones, approximately 93% detected once. This TCR was recovered from a man aged 18 to 29 in good health. Some clones in this sample may be carry-over from other donors' samples. The V gene is TRBV28, the J gene TRBJ1-2; D may be TRBD1 (5 bases). Sequenced input: naive CD4+ T cells from PBMCs. Described subset: CD45RA+ positively selected. The CDR3 DNA is TGTGCCAGCAGTCGGGACTATTTGGACCCATCCTATGGCTACACCTTC. It is translated as CASSRDYLDPSYGYTF.